This T cell receptor (beta chain) was captured by sequencing in a study of Ad26.COV2.S vaccination and SARS-CoV-2 variants. Study-level findings and limits: Spike-specific CD8+ and CD4+ T cell responses reportedly showed substantial breadth after vaccination. Recipients of vaccine and of placebo showed similar breadth of their non-spike TCR repertoires.

Clones were read by immunoSEQ multiplex PCR, and TCRdb kept only the in-frame ones, dropping some. The sample comprises a few hundred thousand clones, over 75% of which are singletons, and less than 4.5% rests with the top ten. Regarding treatment: 15 to 20 received Ad26.COV2.S at low or high dose, single or two shots; five or six received placebo; per-sample allocation not given. Specimens were obtained on day 63 following the first vaccine or placebo injection. Wuhan-strain SARS-CoV-2 spike was expressed by the Ad26 vector that made up the vaccine. V was cut by 5 bases and J by 3 bases, with 8 bases left in between. The CDR3 sequence is 13 residues long. On this clone: The antigen remains unidentified.

This sample comprised peripheral blood, obtained in a trial of Ad26.COV2.S vaccine versus placebo. This TCR was sampled from a person aged 18-65 years who received the Ad26.COV2.S COVID-19 vaccine or a placebo. This chain links TRBV12-3 or TRBV12-4 with TRBJ1-5; no clear D. The CDR3 sequence is CASSGINNQPQHF. The CDR3 DNA sequence: TGTGCCAGCAGTGGGATAAACAATCAGCCCCAGCATTTT.